The 31 T cell receptor beta chains below come from one sample, sequenced in a study of human T cells and chemical hapten exposure. Time point indicated: pre-sensitization, week 0. Treatment reported: therapeutic diphenylcyclopropenone sensitization with weekly scalp DPC. TCRdb analysed the RACE reads with MiXCR anew, one entry per CDR3 protein. The data show 380,000 or so distinct CDR3 sequences, approximately 5.8% seen once. The source material was whole blood, sampled in connection with sensitization to the hapten diphenylcyclopropenone (DPC). The receptors originated from a woman aged 18-29 years with alopecia areata. Some clones in this sample may be carry-over from other donors' samples.

This clonotype was counted a single time. A much bigger clone sits one base away, suggesting this may be a read error. V and J are TRBV29-1 and TRBJ1-4; no definite D call. The CDR3 consists of 11 residues. CDR1 and CDR2 (germline): SQVTM, ANQGSEA. The CDR3 DNA follows: TGCTGCGTCCTGGTTGGCGAAAAACTGTTTTTT. Protein sequence: CCVLVGEKLFF.

There are many counts of this clonotype. The CDR3 is CSVGSSYEQYF. CDR3 sequence (DNA): TGCAGCGTCGGTTCCTCCTACGAGCAGTACTTC. V usage is TRBV29-1 and J usage is TRBJ2-7; D uncertain. CDR3 length: 11 amino acids. Trimming took 6 bases from V and 0 from J, leaving 6 bases between them. CDR1 SQVTM and CDR2 ANQGSEA come from the germline V gene.

The rearrangement uses TRBV6-5 and TRBJ2-2, with D perhaps assigned TRBD1 or TRBD2 (5 bases each). The ends were cut back, 7 bases at V and 7 bases at J, with 22 bases in the middle. In germline, CDR1 is MNHEY, CDR2 SVGAGI. This CDR3 has 16 residues. The CDR3 DNA sequence: TGTGCCAGCACTCTCGGTAGTGGGGGTAAAGTCGGGGAGCTGTTTTTT. This translates into CASTLGSGGKVGELFF.

This clonotype was counted at least ten times. The rearrangement joins TRBV28 to TRBJ2-3; D unresolved. The CDR3 loop spans 16 amino acids. The V end was cut by 4 bases, the J end by 2 bases, with 16 bases between. Germline assignment: CDR1 MDHEN and CDR2 SYDVKM. The CDR3: CASSSDLRTPTDTQYF. The CDR3 DNA reads as TGTGCCAGCAGTTCCGACTTAAGGACCCCCACAGATACGCAGTATTTT. Combining the CDR3 with reference TRBV28 and TRBJ2-3 gives the whole variable domain DVKVTQSSRYLVKRTGEKVFLECVQDMDHENMFWYRQDPGLGLRLIYFSYDVKMKEKGDIPEGYSVSREKKERFSLILESASTNQTSMYLCASSSDLRTPTDTQYFGPGTRLTVL.

This clonotype has a count of ten or more. The chain is built from TRBV28 and TRBJ1-2, with unresolved D. Trimming removed 2 bases at V and 8 bases at J, with 12 bases between. The CDR3 loop spans 13 amino acids. Germline V gives CDR1 MDHEN, CDR2 SYDVKM. This CDR3 is CASSLVTGYGYTF. CDR3 in DNA: TGTGCCAGCAGTTTAGTCACCGGGTACGGCTACACCTTC.

Ten or more counts support this clonotype. The chain combines TRBV29-1 with TRBJ2-1; a weak D match, TRBD2 (5 bases). The CDR3 has 10 amino acids. Deletions cut 7 bases from V and 8 bases from J, with 9 bases between. CDR1 is SQVTM, CDR2 ANQGSEA, per germline. The DNA of the CDR3 is TGCAGCGCACTAGAGGATGAGCAGTTCTTC. As protein: CSALEDEQFF.

This clonotype has ten or more counts. CDR3 amino acids: CSVGRTGYPYEQYF. In DNA, the CDR3 is TGCAGCGTCGGAAGGACAGGGTATCCCTACGAGCAGTACTTC. V and J are TRBV29-1 and TRBJ2-7; 8 bases are a match to TRBD1. Trimming removed 6 bases from V and 2 bases from J; junction bases left unmatched: 9. This CDR3 is built from 14 residues. The germline V gene has CDR1 SQVTM and CDR2 ANQGSEA.

This chain links TRBV25-1 with TRBJ1-6; D remains unclear. The ends were cut back, 6 bases at V and 9 bases at J, with 12 bases in the middle. Germline CDR1 is MGHDK and CDR2 is SYGVNS. This CDR3 comprises 13 residues. This CDR3 reads CASRPSGSSPLHF. CDR3 coding DNA: TGTGCCAGCAGACCATCTGGGAGTTCACCCCTCCACTTT.

This clonotype has a handful of counts. The chain couples TRBV12-3 or TRBV12-4 to TRBJ1-1, with no clear D. The V and J ends lost 3 bases and 5 bases respectively, with 10 bases between them. The CDR3 spans 13 residues. CDR3 sequence reads: CASSFSAVTEAFF. CDR3 DNA sequence: TGTGCCAGCAGTTTTTCCGCCGTTACTGAAGCTTTCTTT.

This clonotype was counted between two and nine times. V is TRBV5-1 and J is TRBJ2-2; unclear D gene. Between the trimmed V and J ends, which lost 3 bases and 7 bases, there was a span of 16 bases. Germline-derived CDR1 and CDR2 are SGHRS and YFSETQ. This CDR3 has 15 amino acids. The CDR3 spells CASSSPETGGGELFF. For the CDR3, the DNA is TGCGCCAGCAGCTCCCCGGAGACCGGTGGCGGGGAGCTGTTTTTT.

CDR3 loop: CASSLDMTGMKPQHF. The CDR3 nucleotides are TGTGCCAGCAGCTTGGACATGACAGGGATGAAGCCCCAGCATTTT. The V call is TRBV5-5, the J call TRBJ1-5; 7 nucleotides line up with TRBD1. The CDR3 length is 15 residues. Germline V lookup: CDR1 SGHKS, CDR2 YYEKEE (reference sequence). Trimming at V came to 0 bases and at J to 8 bases, leaving 8 bases not matched to a gene.

This clonotype was observed a few times. This chain connects TRBV4-1 to TRBJ2-3; D unclear. The V gene's germline CDR1 is MGHRA and CDR2 YSYEKL. CDR3 length: 13 amino acids. V shed 5 bases and J shed 4 bases, with 10 bases lying between them. The CDR3 DNA reads as TGCGCCAGCAGCTCTACGTCTTCAGATACGCAGTATTTT. Encoded protein: CASSSTSSDTQYF.

This clonotype was seen many times. V is TRBV29-1 and J is TRBJ1-4; tentatively, D is TRBD1 (5 bases). The CDR3 extends over 12 amino acids. Germline CDR1 is SQVTM and CDR2 is ANQGSEA. V was trimmed by 6 bases and J by 8 bases, leaving 13 bases between them. The CDR3 is CSVGRVGEKLFF. For the CDR3, the DNA is TGCAGCGTGGGCAGGGTTGGCGAAAAACTGTTTTTT.

This clonotype has a count of ten or more. This sequence joins TRBV3-1 and TRBJ1-2, with unresolved D. V dropped 0 bases and J dropped 4 bases, with 6 bases sitting between them. Per the germline V gene, CDR1 is LGHDT and CDR2 is YNNKEL (reference sequence). The CDR3 is 13 residues long. Here the CDR3 reads CASSQEEGYGYTF. The CDR3 DNA follows: TGTGCCAGCAGCCAAGAAGAGGGCTATGGCTACACCTTC.

This clonotype was seen a few times. The chain combines TRBV12-3 or TRBV12-4 with TRBJ1-3; D remains ambiguous. The CDR3 length is 15 residues. The V end was cut by 7 bases, the J end by 0 bases, with 13 bases between. The CDR3 loop is CASNYYQSSGNTIYF. The CDR3 region has the DNA TGTGCCAGCAACTACTACCAGAGCTCTGGAAACACCATATATTTT.

At least ten counts were recorded for this clonotype. This chain uses TRBV20-1 with TRBJ2-3, with D perhaps assigned TRBD1 or TRBD2 (6 bases each). This CDR3 is built from 14 residues. V lost 3 bases to trimming and J lost 0 bases, with 10 bases between them. Germline lookup yields CDR1 DFQATT and CDR2 SNEGSKA (reference sequence). CDR3 in DNA: TGCAGTGCTAGTACGGGGGCCAGCACAGATACGCAGTATTTT. Its protein is CSASTGASTDTQYF.

In its sample, this clonotype was seen many times. The V gene is TRBV7-9, the J gene TRBJ1-6; D is perhaps TRBD1 (6 bases). This CDR3 has 17 residues. V was cut by 1 base and J by 9 bases, with 19 bases left in between. Germline V lookup: CDR1 SEHNR, CDR2 FQNEAQ (reference sequence). CDR3 amino acids: CASSLGRGLDLSSPLHF. The DNA for the CDR3 is TGTGCCAGCAGCTTAGGTCGGGGGCTTGATCTGAGTTCACCCCTCCACTTT.

Concerning this clonotype: One end of the junction varies from germline; a read error may be responsible. This chain connects TRBV10-3 to TRBJ2-1; TRBD1 or TRBD2 may be the D gene (5 bases each). The CDR3 length is 11 residues. Germline CDR1 and CDR2: ENHRY and SYGVKD. This CDR3 is CAGGHSLKQFF. Here the CDR3 DNA reads TGCGCCGGAGGACACTCATTGAAGCAGTTCTTC.

This chain joins TRBV20-1 and TRBJ1-2; weak D call: TRBD1 (5 bases). V lost 0 bases, J lost 7 bases, and 18 bases lay in between. From germline, CDR1 is DFQATT and CDR2 SNEGSKA (reference sequence). The CDR3 has 15 amino acids. CDR3 loop: CSARDPVEGARGYTF. The CDR3 nucleotides read TGCAGTGCTAGAGACCCCGTCGAAGGGGCGCGTGGCTACACCTTC.

This clonotype was picked up many times. The chain couples TRBV7-9 to TRBJ2-4; D not resolved. V gave up 1 base and J gave up 0 bases, with 10 bases separating them. Germline-derived CDR1 and CDR2 are SEHNR and FQNEAQ (reference sequence). The CDR3 has 16 residues. The CDR3 is CASSLGRNLAKNIQYF. CDR3 sequence (DNA): TGTGCCAGCAGCTTAGGGAGAAACCTAGCCAAAAACATTCAGTACTTC.

The chain uses TRBV28 and TRBJ1-4; weak D call: TRBD1 (6 bases). The CDR3 runs to 15 residues. V was pared by 4 bases and J by 7 bases, with 16 bases between. Per the germline V gene, CDR1 is MDHEN and CDR2 is SYDVKM. CDR3 in DNA: TGTGCCAGCAGTTCCCCGACAGGAAGAAGTGAAAAACTGTTTTTT. Amino acids: CASSSPTGRSEKLFF.

This clonotype was picked up many times. CDR3 DNA: TGTGCCAGCAGTGGCGGGTCCATAGAGGCTTTCTTT. Its protein is CASSGGSIEAFF. The rearrangement links TRBV2 to TRBJ1-1; D is undetermined. The CDR3 is made up of 12 amino acids. Germline V lookup: CDR1 SNHLY, CDR2 FYNNEI. Trimming cost V 4 bases and J 11 bases, with 14 bases left between them.

The V call is TRBV6-6, the J call TRBJ1-4; possibly TRBD1 for D (5 bases). The CDR3 runs to 16 residues. V was cut by 2 bases and J by 0 bases, with 10 bases left in between. Germline V gene sequence: CDR1 MNHNY, CDR2 SVGAGI (reference sequence). The CDR3 DNA follows: TGTGCCAGCAGTTACGGAGGGGTAGCAACTAATGAAAAACTGTTTTTT. It encodes CASSYGGVATNEKLFF.

This clonotype appeared many times. This sequence joins TRBV12-3 or TRBV12-4 and TRBJ2-5, with a tentative D call TRBD1 (6 bases). Trimming stripped 1 base from V and 3 bases from J, with 9 bases between. The CDR3 runs 14 residues. CDR3 protein: CASSLGQEKETQYF. The CDR3 bases are TGTGCCAGCAGTTTAGGACAGGAGAAAGAGACCCAGTACTTC.

This clonotype was seen many times. The rearrangement joins TRBV20-1 to TRBJ1-1, with D hard to call. The CDR3 loop spans 14 amino acids. V was trimmed by 5 bases and J by 1 base, leaving 14 bases between them. CDR1 DFQATT and CDR2 SNEGSKA come from the germline V gene (reference sequence). The CDR3 DNA reads TGCAGTGCTGATCGGGAGGCGGCGAACACTGAAGCTTTCTTT. Translating it yields CSADREAANTEAFF.

This clonotype was picked up many times. The chain combines TRBV3-1 with TRBJ2-3; TRBD1 is a possible D gene (5 bases). The germline gives CDR1 LGHDT, CDR2 YNNKEL (reference sequence). Trimming took 4 bases from V and 5 from J, leaving 16 bases between them. CDR3 length: 15 amino acids. CDR3: CASSPRARHGDTQYF. The CDR3 DNA reads as TGTGCCAGCAGCCCCAGGGCAAGGCACGGAGATACGCAGTATTTT.

The V and J genes are TRBV4-2 and TRBJ2-3, with 7 bases fitting TRBD1. The germline gives CDR1 LGHNA, CDR2 YNFKEQ. J gave up 2 bases and V 1 base, and 3 bases lay outside the gene matches. This CDR3 region has 15 residues. CDR3 sequence (DNA): TGTGCCAGCAGCCAAGCAGGGGGTCACACAGATACGCAGTATTTT. Encoded protein: CASSQAGGHTDTQYF.

At least ten counts were recorded for this clonotype. The chain recombines TRBV6-4 with TRBJ1-6; 7 nucleotides align to TRBD1. V was clipped by 6 bases and J by 11 bases; unmatched bases: 19. The CDR3 has 17 amino acids. Germline V gives CDR1 MRHNA, CDR2 SNTAGT. The CDR3 region has the DNA TGTGCCAGCAGACCCGACAGGGCCAATCCAGTTTACGCACCCCTCCACTTT. This sequence encodes CASRPDRANPVYAPLHF.

This clonotype showed up many times. V gene TRBV20-1 combines with J gene TRBJ2-3; TRBD2 matches 9 bases. The V gene end was trimmed by 0 bases and the J gene end by 0 bases; junction bases not matched to a gene: 4. The germline CDR1 and CDR2 sequences are DFQATT and SNEGSKA (reference sequence). The CDR3 is 16 residues long. The CDR3 coding sequence is TGCAGTGCTAGAGATTACCTAGCGGGGAGCACAGATACGCAGTATTTT. Its translation: CSARDYLAGSTDTQYF.

The V call is TRBV5-4, the J call TRBJ2-2; 9 bases are a match to TRBD1. The CDR3 covers 16 residues. V dropped 4 bases and J dropped 7; count of bases not matched to a gene: 11. The V gene's germline CDR1 is SGHNT and CDR2 YYREEE (reference sequence). In nucleotides, the CDR3 is TGTGCCAGCAGCGACGCCGCGGGACAGGGCAGCGGGGAGCTGTTTTTT. Its translation: CASSDAAGQGSGELFF.

This clonotype was observed at least ten times. This rearrangement joins TRBV28 to TRBJ2-5; D might be TRBD1 or TRBD2, each matching 5 bases. Trimming pared 9 bases from V and 10 bases from J, leaving 15 bases between. Germline loops: CDR1 MDHEN, CDR2 SYDVKM. The CDR3 covers 11 residues. Written as DNA, the CDR3 is TGTGCCAGAGGACACCTCCGGGACCAGTACTTC. The encoded protein is CARGHLRDQYF.